This TCR beta chain was captured by sequencing in a study of cytomegalovirus exposure and HLA in healthy donors. Amplification used 60 Vbeta primers and 13 Jbeta primers. Original methodology: Roughly 73 million unique TCR beta chains, roughly 11 million of them shared, were counted by a later analysis. TCRdb's table, derived via immunoSEQ multiplex PCR, lists solely in-frame clones and lacks some. V, J and clone size were drawn from that table, and D and trimming were deduced from the DNA. The sample includes approximately 130,000 clones, more than 70% seen only once; the top ten take about 6.7%. Study conclusions and caveats: Relative to the approximately 630-donor mean, N-insertions were reportedly fewer in an Asian-associated ancestry cluster in a later analysis. Later, an analysis found that common viral pathogens appeared to be linked with several of the most significant clusters. Rare TCR sequences dominated, though some public TCRs recurred in many donors.

Details on this clone: Its specificity is not known. Other DNA sequences within the sample encode an identical CDR3.

Trimming stripped 0 bases from V and 5 bases from J, with 12 bases between. The CDR3 runs 15 residues. Per germline, CDR1 SGDLS and CDR2 YYNGEE. Sequencing used PBMCs. This TCR came from a woman under 40 in good health and CMV-seropositive. The chain couples TRBV9 to TRBJ1-5, with D possibly matching TRBD1 (5 bases). This CDR3 is CASSVEGRVDQPQHF. The CDR3 nucleotides read TGTGCCAGCAGCGTAGAGGGCAGGGTGGATCAGCCCCAGCATTTT.